Each of the 11 T cell receptor beta chains below was sequenced from the same sample in a study of blood T cell repertoires in COVID-19. Produced via immunoSEQ multiplex PCR; TCRdb's table is partial and in-frame only. The repertoire consists of some 150,000 clones, with approximately 87% occurring once and the leading ten covering 3.5% to 4.5%. The sample taken for sequencing was peripheral blood. The source of these receptors is a woman aged 40 to 50 with acute or convalescent COVID-19.

The chain combines TRBV7-2 with TRBJ1-6; TRBD1 matches at 7 bases. Trimming cost V 1 base and J 7 bases; bases outside gene matches: 4. The CDR3 covers 15 residues. CDR1 SGHTA and CDR2 FQGNSA come from the germline V gene. CDR3 amino acids: CASSLVTGVNSPLHF. Written as DNA, the CDR3 is TGTGCCAGCAGCTTAGTCACAGGGGTGAATTCACCCCTCCACTTT.

This chain links TRBV5-5 with TRBJ1-2; the match to TRBD1 covers 12 bases. The CDR3 is made up of 16 amino acids. CDR1 and CDR2 from the germline V gene are SGHKS and YYEKEE (reference sequence). J lost 4 bases, V lost 3 bases, and 7 bases had no gene match. The CDR3 coding sequence is TGTGCCAGCAGCTCCGGGACAGGGGGCATGTCCTATGGCTACACCTTC. The encoded protein is CASSSGTGGMSYGYTF.

In its sample, this clone was seen once. The rearrangement joins TRBV6-5 to TRBJ1-5; no reliable D call. Germline CDR1 reads MNHEY; CDR2 reads SVGAGI. The CDR3 totals 13 residues. V was cut by 3 bases and J by 0 bases, with 3 bases left in between. The CDR3 loop reads CASSYNSNQPQHF. Written as DNA, the CDR3 is TGTGCCAGCAGTTATAATAGCAATCAGCCCCAGCATTTT.

The table lists this clone with a few counts. The rearrangement uses TRBV7-2 and TRBJ1-1; D perhaps matches TRBD1 (5 bases). The CDR3 is 13 residues long. Per the germline V gene, CDR1 is SGHTA and CDR2 is FQGNSA. Trimming stripped 0 bases from V and 5 bases from J, with 7 bases between. The CDR3 DNA follows: TGTGCCAGCAGCTTAGCGGCAGGGACTGAAGCTTTCTTT. This translates into CASSLAAGTEAFF.

The rearrangement joins TRBV4-2 to TRBJ2-1; D is possibly TRBD1 (6 bases). The germline V gene has CDR1 LGHNA and CDR2 YNFKEQ. The V gene lost 1 base and the J gene lost 5 bases, with 12 bases spanning the gap. This CDR3 has 15 residues. The CDR3, as DNA: TGTGCCAGCAGCCAAGCGGACAGACCAGACAATGAGCAGTTCTTC. Translating gives CASSQADRPDNEQFF.

This clone was detected once. The V gene is TRBV24-1, the J gene TRBJ2-1, with D possibly matching TRBD2 (6 bases). The CDR3 is 11 residues long. Looked up from germline, CDR1 is KGHDR and CDR2 is SFDVKD. Trimming removed 3 bases at V and 15 bases at J, with 11 bases between. In DNA, the CDR3 is TGTGCCACCAGTGATGGCCGGGAGAGGTTCTTC. It is translated as CATSDGRERFF.

CDR3 nucleotide sequence: TGTGCCAGCAGCCGTCTCGGGACAGACTACTATGGCTACACCTTC. It codes for CASSRLGTDYYGYTF. The chain joins TRBV7-9 to TRBJ1-2; 7 bases line up with TRBD1. From germline, CDR1 is SEHNR and CDR2 FQNEAQ (reference sequence). V gave up 5 bases and J gave up 3 bases; unmatched junction bases: 9. CDR3 length equals 15 residues.

The chain links TRBV5-1 to TRBJ1-3; D might be TRBD1 (6 bases). In germline, CDR1 is SGHRS, CDR2 YFSETQ. The V gene lost 4 bases and the J gene lost 0 bases, with 23 bases spanning the gap. The CDR3 extends over 19 amino acids. The CDR3 DNA reads as TGCGCCAGCAGCCAAGGGACCGGGACAACCACCTTCTCTGGAAACACCATATATTTT. Its protein product is CASSQGTGTTTFSGNTIYF. The full variable domain, rest sourced from reference TRBV5-1 and TRBJ1-3, is KAGVTQTPRYLIKTRGQQVTLSCSPISGHRSVSWYQQTPGQGLQFLFEYFSETQRNKGNFPGRFSGRQFSNSRSEMNVSTLELGDSALYLCASSQGTGTTTFSGNTIYFGEGSWLTVV.

This chain links TRBV27 with TRBJ2-3, with TRBD2 matching 7 bases. The CDR3 loop spans 15 amino acids. CDR1 is MNHEY and CDR2 is SMNVEV in the germline V gene (reference sequence). J gave up 1 base and V 4 bases, and 5 bases lay outside the gene matches. The CDR3 region has the DNA TGTGCCAGCAGTTCTAGCGGTTCTGGCACAGATACGCAGTATTTT. Residues: CASSSSGSGTDTQYF.

The chain couples TRBV7-2 to TRBJ1-6; a weak D match, TRBD1 (6 bases). Between the trimmed V and J ends, which lost 0 bases and 8 bases, there was a span of 14 bases. Germline values: CDR1 SGHTA, CDR2 FQGNSA. The CDR3 is 16 amino acids. The CDR3 reads CASSLARGRIDSPLHF. The CDR3 coding sequence is TGTGCCAGCAGCTTAGCGCGGGGGCGCATCGATTCACCCCTCCACTTT.

The chain has TRBV6-5 and TRBJ1-2, with 8 nucleotides matching TRBD1. CDR1 is MNHEY and CDR2 is SVGAGI in the germline V gene. This CDR3 is 14 amino acids long. The V and J ends lost 6 bases and 4 bases, in that order; junction bases with no gene match: 7. Here the CDR3 DNA reads TGTGCCAGCAGGATCCAGGGGGCAGGCTATGGCTACACCTTC. Protein product: CASRIQGAGYGYTF.